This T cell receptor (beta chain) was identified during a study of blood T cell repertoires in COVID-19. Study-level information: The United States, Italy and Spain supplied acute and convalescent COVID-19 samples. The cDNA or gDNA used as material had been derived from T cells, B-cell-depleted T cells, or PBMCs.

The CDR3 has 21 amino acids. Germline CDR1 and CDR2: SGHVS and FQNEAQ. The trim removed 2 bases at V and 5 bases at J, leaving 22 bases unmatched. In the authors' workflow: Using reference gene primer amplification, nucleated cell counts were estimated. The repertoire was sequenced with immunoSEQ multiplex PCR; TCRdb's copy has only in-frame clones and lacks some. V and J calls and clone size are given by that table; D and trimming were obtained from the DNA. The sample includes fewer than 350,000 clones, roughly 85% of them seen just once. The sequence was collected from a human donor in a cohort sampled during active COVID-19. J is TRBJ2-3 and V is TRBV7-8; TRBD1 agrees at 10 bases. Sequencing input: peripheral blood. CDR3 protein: CASSLFYPSFGQGEFQDTQYF. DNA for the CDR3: TGTGCCAGCAGCTTATTCTATCCATCCTTTGGACAGGGGGAATTTCAAGATACGCAGTATTTT. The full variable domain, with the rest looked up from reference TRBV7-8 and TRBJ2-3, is GAGVSQSPRYKVAKRGQDVALRCDPISGHVSLFWYQQALGQGPEFLTYFQNEAQLDKSGLPSDRFFAERPEGSVSTLKIQRTQQEDSAVYLCASSLFYPSFGQGEFQDTQYFGPGTRLTVL.